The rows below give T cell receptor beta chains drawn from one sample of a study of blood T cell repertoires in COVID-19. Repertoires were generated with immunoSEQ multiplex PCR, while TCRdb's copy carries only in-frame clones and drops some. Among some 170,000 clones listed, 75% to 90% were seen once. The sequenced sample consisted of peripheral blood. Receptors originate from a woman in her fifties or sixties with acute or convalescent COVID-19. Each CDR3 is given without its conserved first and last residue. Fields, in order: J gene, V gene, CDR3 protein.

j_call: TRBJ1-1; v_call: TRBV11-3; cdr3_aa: ASSLIRGGEAF
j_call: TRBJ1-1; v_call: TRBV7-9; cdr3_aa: ASSRRSGQTNTEAF
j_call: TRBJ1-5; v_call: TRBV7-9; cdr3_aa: ASSPGTWEQPQH
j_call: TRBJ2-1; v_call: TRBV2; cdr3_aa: ASRQGTPLSGEQF
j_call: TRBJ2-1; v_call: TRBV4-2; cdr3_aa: ASSQARAGGYNEQF
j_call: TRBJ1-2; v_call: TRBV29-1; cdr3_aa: SVPGQGLSGYT
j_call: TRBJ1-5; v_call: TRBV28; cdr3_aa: ASTSGTLTSNQPQH
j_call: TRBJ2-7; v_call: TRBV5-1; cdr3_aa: ASSLAGQGAYEQY
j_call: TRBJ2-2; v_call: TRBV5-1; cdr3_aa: ASSSLTSGGTGELF
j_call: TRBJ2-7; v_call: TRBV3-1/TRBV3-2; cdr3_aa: ASSRFSKPLAGAPGEQY
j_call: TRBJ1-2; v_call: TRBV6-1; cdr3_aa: ASSEIGGVNYGYT
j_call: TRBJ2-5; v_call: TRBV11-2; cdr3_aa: ASSKSPVAGVGETQY
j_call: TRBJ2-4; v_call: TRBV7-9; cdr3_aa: ASSPQGNIQY
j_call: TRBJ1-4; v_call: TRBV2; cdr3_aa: ASILIGDEDEKLF
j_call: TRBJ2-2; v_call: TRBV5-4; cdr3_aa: ASSLAGLGTVTGELF
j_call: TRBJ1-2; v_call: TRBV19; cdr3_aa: ASSNAGYSYGYT
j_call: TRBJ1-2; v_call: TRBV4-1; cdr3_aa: ASSQDFAVSYGYT
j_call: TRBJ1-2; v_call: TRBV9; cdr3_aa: ASSPGQGNYGYT
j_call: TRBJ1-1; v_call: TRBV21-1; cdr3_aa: ASSSWDRGPDTEAF
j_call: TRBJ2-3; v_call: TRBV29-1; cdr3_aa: SVEDPPGFTDTQY
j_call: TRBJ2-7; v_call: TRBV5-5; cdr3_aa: ASSVGGSSYEQY
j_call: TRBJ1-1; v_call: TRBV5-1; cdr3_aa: ASSLGANTEAF
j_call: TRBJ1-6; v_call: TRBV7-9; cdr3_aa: ASSGRENSPLH
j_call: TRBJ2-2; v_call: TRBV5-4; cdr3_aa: ASSLELAGAGELF
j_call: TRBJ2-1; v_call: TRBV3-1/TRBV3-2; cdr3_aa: ASSQYPTGTSVVREQF
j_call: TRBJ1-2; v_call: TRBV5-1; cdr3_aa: ASSPNSGEGYGYT
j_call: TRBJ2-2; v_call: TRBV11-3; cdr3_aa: ASSAGTGPTGELF
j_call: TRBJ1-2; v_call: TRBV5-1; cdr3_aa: ASSLEGSDYGYT
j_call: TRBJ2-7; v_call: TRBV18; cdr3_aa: ASSPRQVGDEQY
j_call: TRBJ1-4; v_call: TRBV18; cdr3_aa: ASSPMSGGEELF
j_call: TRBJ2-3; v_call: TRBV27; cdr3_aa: ASSLKWWEHSTDTQY
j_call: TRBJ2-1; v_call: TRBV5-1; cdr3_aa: ASREGTSYNEQF
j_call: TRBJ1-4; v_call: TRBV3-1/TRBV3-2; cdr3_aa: ASSQAKGNNEKLF